This TCR beta chain was sequenced during a study of Graves' ophthalmopathy and Graves' hyperthyroidism. Study results and limitations: Also, most clonotypes expanded in the thyroid above 0.001 frequency appeared in blood. Ophthalmopathy was separated from stable hyperthyroidism by a 13-signature model with around 89% sensitivity and 81.08% specificity.

The evidence that diagnosis relied on was clinical symptoms, serum thyroxine, TRAb, thyroid ultrasound and orbital computed tomography. The sequenced template was RNA, covering the TCR beta CDR3 region. RT-PCR in the first round used HTBI primers; a second-round multiplex PCR followed. TCRdb processed the multiplex PCR reads anew with MiXCR; each CDR3 protein has one entry. The repertoire holds 500,000 to 800,000 distinct CDR3 sequences, with about 41% as singletons. The CDR3 covers 14 residues. Germline V lookup: CDR1 LNHNV, CDR2 YYDKDF (reference sequence). Trimming pared 1 base from V and 6 bases from J, leaving 10 bases between. A word on this clonotype: The target antigen is unknown. This may be a read error: a much more frequent sequence differs by one nucleotide.

This receptor was identified in an adult man with Graves' ophthalmopathy. The sample comprised peripheral blood. The rearrangement joins TRBV15 to TRBJ1-5; no definite D call. The CDR3: CATSRGVVGQPQHF. The DNA for the CDR3 is TGTGCCACCAGCAGAGGTGTGGTGGGTCAGCCCCAGCATTTT.